This TCR beta chain derives from a study of cytomegalovirus exposure and HLA in healthy donors. Study conclusions and caveats: Presence/absence comparisons presumed near-even sequencing depth among donors.

V shed 2 bases and J 4 bases; nucleotides not matched to a gene: 4. The CDR3 loop spans 16 amino acids. Per germline, CDR1 MNHEY and CDR2 SMNVEV (reference sequence). Vbeta (60) and Jbeta (13) primers were used in the PCR. Profiling relied on immunoSEQ multiplex PCR, and the TCRdb table lists in-frame clones only, not all of them. The sample carries about 130,000 clones, almost 85% recorded once. Points on this clone: As yet, its antigen is unknown.

The specimen sequenced was PBMCs. The chain recombines TRBV27 with TRBJ1-5, with 11 bases identical to TRBD1. The clonotype was recovered from a boy between 2 and 10 years old in good health and CMV-seronegative. In nucleotides, the CDR3 is TGTGCCAGCAGTTTAAGGGGGACAGGGGGAAATCAGCCCCAGCATTTT. It yields the protein CASSLRGTGGNQPQHF.